Presented here are 25 T cell receptor beta chains from one specimen sequenced in a study of shared clonotypes between healthy human individuals. It was CD45RO-negative cells, positively selected for CCR7, that made up naive CD8 cells, with terminally differentiated effector memory CD45RA+ cells excluded. This table comes from immunoSEQ multiplex PCR, and its TCRdb copy is limited to in-frame clones, with some not included. The table lists around 600,000 clones, about 95% of them singletons. Sequenced input: naive CD8+ T cells sorted from blood. The receptors here all came from a woman aged 25 to 39 in good health.

The J gene is TRBJ2-7, the V gene TRBV5-4; tentatively, D is TRBD2 (6 bases). The CDR3 has 15 amino acids. Germline V gives CDR1 SGHNT, CDR2 YYREEE (reference sequence). The V and J ends lost 4 bases and 0 bases respectively, with 14 bases between them. CDR3 region: CASSPRGGSSYEQYF. For the CDR3, the DNA is TGTGCCAGCAGCCCCCGCGGAGGGAGCTCCTACGAGCAGTACTTC. Drawing the rest from reference TRBV5-4 and TRBJ2-7, the complete variable domain is ETGVTQSPTHLIKTRGQQVTLRCSSQSGHNTVSWYQQALGQGPQFIFQYYREEENGRGNFPPRFSGLQFPNYSSELNVNALELDDSALYLCASSPRGGSSYEQYFGPGTRLTVT.

The J gene is TRBJ2-7, the V gene TRBV7-9; 11 bases map to TRBD2. The CDR3 covers 15 residues. V shed 4 bases and J 3 bases; nucleotides not matched to a gene: 5. Germline V gives CDR1 SEHNR, CDR2 FQNEAQ (reference sequence). This chain's CDR3 is CASSSGLAANYEQYF. The CDR3 DNA is TGTGCCAGCAGCTCGGGACTAGCGGCTAACTACGAGCAGTACTTC.

The chain employs TRBV7-9 and TRBJ2-2; no clear D gene. There are 15 residues in the CDR3. V lost 1 base, J lost 7 bases, and 13 bases lay in between. The germline V gene encodes CDR1 SEHNR and CDR2 FQNEAQ (reference sequence). In nucleotides, the CDR3 is TGTGCCAGCAGCTTAGAGCAGCGTTATGGCGGGGAGCTGTTTTTT. Its protein product is CASSLEQRYGGELFF.

The rearrangement uses TRBV11-2 and TRBJ2-3; maybe TRBD1 (6 bases). Per the germline V gene, CDR1 is SGHAT and CDR2 is FQNNGV. Trimming left V 1 base short and J 3 bases short, with 17 bases between. CDR3 size: 17 residues. This chain's CDR3 is CASSLVGAGWGTDTQYF. DNA of the CDR3: TGTGCCAGCAGCTTAGTGGGGGCTGGGTGGGGGACAGATACGCAGTATTTT. The full variable domain, with the rest looked up from reference TRBV11-2 and TRBJ2-3, is EAGVAQSPRYKIIEKRQSVAFWCNPISGHATLYWYQQILGQGPKLLIQFQNNGVVDDSQLPKDRFSAERLKGVDSTLKIQPAKLEDSAVYLCASSLVGAGWGTDTQYFGPGTRLTVL.

This rearrangement joins TRBV27 to TRBJ2-4; TRBD1 agrees at 7 bases. From germline, CDR1 is MNHEY and CDR2 SMNVEV (reference sequence). The length of the CDR3 is 14 residues. V shed 6 bases and J 8 bases; nucleotides not matched to a gene: 10. CDR3 coding DNA: TGTGCCAGCAGCCCCTCCGGGGACAGTGACATTCAGTACTTC. Its translation: CASSPSGDSDIQYF.

Here the CDR3 DNA reads TGTGCCAGCAGCAGTCATAGCGGGAGAGAGTTAAAAGAGACCCAGTACTTC. Amino acid sequence: CASSSHSGRELKETQYF. The chain couples TRBV7-9 to TRBJ2-5, with TRBD2 matching 9 bases. V lost 5 bases to trimming and J lost 3 bases; unmatched junction nucleotides: 13. From germline, CDR1 is SEHNR and CDR2 FQNEAQ (reference sequence). The CDR3 consists of 17 residues.

This clone was observed a single time. The chain joins TRBV5-1 to TRBJ2-2, with D tentatively TRBD1 (6 bases). V was pared by 3 bases and J by 6 bases, with 12 bases between. This CDR3 region has 14 residues. Germline loops: CDR1 SGHRS, CDR2 YFSETQ. CDR3 amino acids: CASSYGTIAGELFF. The CDR3 DNA sequence: TGCGCCAGCAGCTACGGGACAATCGCCGGGGAGCTGTTTTTT.

The chain is built from TRBV27 and TRBJ2-1, with TRBD2 matching over 11 bases. Germline V gene data show CDR1 as MNHEY and CDR2 as SMNVEV (reference sequence). This CDR3 contains 15 residues. Losses at the gene ends were 5 bases for V and 9 bases for J; bases not matched to a gene: 9. Written as DNA, the CDR3 is TGTGCCAGCAGTCCCGGGACTAGCGGAGCAGTTGAGCAGTTCTTC. Its protein is CASSPGTSGAVEQFF.

This clone was found once. V usage is TRBV4-2 and J usage is TRBJ1-2; D possibly corresponds to TRBD1 (6 bases). This CDR3 has 14 amino acids. Germline V gene data show CDR1 as LGHNA and CDR2 as YNFKEQ. Trimming left V 0 bases short and J 3 bases short, with 8 bases between. The CDR3 here is CASSQEGADYGYTF. DNA for the CDR3: TGTGCCAGCAGCCAAGAGGGGGCCGACTATGGCTACACCTTC.

The CDR3 loop is CASSLLLAGAYNEQFF. CDR3 coding DNA: TGTGCCAGCAGTTTGTTACTAGCGGGAGCCTACAATGAGCAGTTCTTC. V and J are TRBV28 and TRBJ2-1; 11 positions match TRBD2. J lost 2 bases, V lost 3 bases, and 3 bases had no gene match. The CDR3 sequence is 16 residues long. CDR1 MDHEN and CDR2 SYDVKM come from the germline V gene.

This chain uses TRBV30 with TRBJ1-1; tentatively, D is TRBD1 (5 bases). Per the germline V gene, CDR1 is GTSNPN and CDR2 is SVGIG (reference sequence). The CDR3 covers 13 residues. V was clipped by 4 bases and J by 5 bases, with 14 bases between them. CDR3 region: CAWMWREGTEAFF. DNA of the CDR3: TGTGCCTGGATGTGGCGGGAGGGGACTGAAGCTTTCTTT.

The J gene is TRBJ2-7, the V gene TRBV9; TRBD2 matches at 9 bases. Trimming cost V 0 bases and J 3 bases; bases outside gene matches: 10. The CDR3 sequence is 17 residues long. Germline V gene data show CDR1 as SGDLS and CDR2 as YYNGEE. Here the CDR3 reads CASSVGLAEAAVYEQYF. The CDR3 coding sequence is TGTGCCAGCAGCGTAGGACTAGCGGAGGCAGCGGTCTACGAGCAGTACTTC.

V and J are TRBV27 and TRBJ1-2; the D gene is possibly TRBD1 (6 bases). CDR1 is MNHEY, CDR2 SMNVEV, per germline (reference sequence). V was pared by 3 bases and J by 7 bases, with 15 bases between. This CDR3 has 14 amino acids. The CDR3 bases are TGTGCCAGCAGTTTGGGGGGGCGCCTCCCTGGCTACACCTTC. It encodes CASSLGGRLPGYTF.

This clone was counted between two and nine times. Other DNA variants within this sample encode the same CDR3. V is TRBV27 and J is TRBJ2-7, with D maybe TRBD1 (6 bases). The CDR3 has 13 residues. The germline gives CDR1 MNHEY, CDR2 SMNVEV (reference sequence). V was pared by 3 bases and J by 2 bases, with 8 bases between. The CDR3, as DNA: TGTGCCAGCAGTTTTCAGGGGCCCTACGAGCAGTACTTC. It specifies CASSFQGPYEQYF.

This chain links TRBV9 with TRBJ2-3; 9 positions match TRBD2. V dropped 0 bases and J dropped 5; count of bases not matched to a gene: 10. Germline-derived CDR1 and CDR2 are SGDLS and YYNGEE. CDR3 size: 17 residues. This CDR3 is CASSVGLWSGRLDTQYF. In DNA form, the CDR3 reads TGTGCCAGCAGCGTAGGATTGTGGAGCGGGAGGTTAGATACGCAGTATTTT.

The chain links TRBV29-1 to TRBJ2-5, with 12 bases fitting TRBD2. Trimming at V came to 6 bases and at J to 7 bases, leaving 9 bases not matched to a gene. The CDR3 loop spans 14 amino acids. Germline CDR1 and CDR2: SQVTM and ANQGSEA. In DNA, the CDR3 is TGCAGCGTCCCGACTAGCGGGGGCCCCGGGACCCAGTACTTC. Amino acid sequence: CSVPTSGGPGTQYF.

The chain recombines TRBV5-6 with TRBJ2-3, with D perhaps matching TRBD1 (5 bases). Trimming left V 4 bases short and J 1 base short, with 10 bases between. CDR1 is SGHDT and CDR2 is YYEEEE in the germline V gene. This CDR3 is 14 amino acids long. The DNA for the CDR3 is TGTGCCAGCAGCCCCCTAGGGGGCACAGATACGCAGTATTTT. Protein: CASSPLGGTDTQYF.

The V gene is TRBV7-9, the J gene TRBJ2-5, with TRBD1 matching 8 bases. Germline trimming cut 5 bases from V and 2 bases from J; bases unmatched to any gene: 4. This CDR3 is 14 amino acids long. The germline CDR1 and CDR2 sequences are SEHNR and FQNEAQ (reference sequence). This CDR3 reads CASSPDREQETQYF. In nucleotides, the CDR3 is TGTGCCAGCAGCCCGGACAGGGAGCAAGAGACCCAGTACTTC.

The V and J genes are TRBV5-8 and TRBJ2-3; 7 nucleotides match TRBD2. The CDR3 extends over 20 amino acids. The V segment lost 0 bases and the J segment 2 bases; nucleotides outside the gene matches: 18. Looked up from germline, CDR1 is SGHTS and CDR2 is YDEGEE. The CDR3: CASSLGWLADQRSYTDTQYF. In DNA form, the CDR3 reads TGTGCCAGCAGCTTGGGATGGCTAGCGGACCAGAGATCTTACACAGATACGCAGTATTTT.

J is TRBJ2-1 and V is TRBV18, with a tentative D call TRBD2 (5 bases). V was pared by 3 bases and J by 4 bases, with 25 bases between. This CDR3 spans 19 amino acids. CDR1 is KGHSH and CDR2 is LQKENI in the germline V gene. In nucleotides, the CDR3 is TGTGCCAGCTCACCCGATTTGAGGGCCACCCACGGATTATACAATGAGCAGTTCTTC. The encoded protein is CASSPDLRATHGLYNEQFF.

V and J are TRBV10-2 and TRBJ2-1; 8 bases are a match to TRBD2. The CDR3 length is 14 residues. V dropped 10 bases and J dropped 4; count of bases not matched to a gene: 9. Germline values: CDR1 WSHSY, CDR2 SAAADI. CDR3 sequence (DNA): TGCGCCACCATACTAGCGGCCTCTTACAATGAGCAGTTCTTC. Its protein product is CATILAASYNEQFF.

The rearrangement uses TRBV13 and TRBJ2-7; 10 bases fit TRBD2. V dropped 0 bases and J dropped 3; count of bases not matched to a gene: 8. Germline-derived CDR1 and CDR2 are PRHDT and FYEKMQ (reference sequence). The CDR3 consists of 17 residues. The CDR3 DNA reads as TGTGCCAGCAGCTTAGGACTAGCGGGAACGTCAGACTACGAGCAGTACTTC. The encoded protein is CASSLGLAGTSDYEQYF.

This clone appeared a few times. This chain uses TRBV7-9 with TRBJ2-2; D gene uncertain. The CDR3 consists of 8 residues. Trimming stripped 6 bases from V and 11 bases from J, with 1 base between. Germline CDR1 and CDR2: SEHNR and FQNEAQ (reference sequence). CDR3 region: CASSELFF. CDR3 DNA sequence: TGTGCCAGCAGTGAGCTGTTTTTT.

The chain carries TRBV5-4 and TRBJ1-2; 7 nucleotides line up with TRBD1. Germline V gene sequence: CDR1 SGHNT, CDR2 YYREEE (reference sequence). After removal of 0 bases from V and 3 bases from J, the junction contained 11 bases not matched to a gene. The CDR3 is 17 residues long. For the CDR3, the DNA is TGTGCCAGCAGCTTGGATCTCCAGGGGGAGGTTGACTATGGCTACACCTTC. Protein sequence: CASSLDLQGEVDYGYTF. Variable domain in full (rest from reference TRBV5-4 and TRBJ1-2): ETGVTQSPTHLIKTRGQQVTLRCSSQSGHNTVSWYQQALGQGPQFIFQYYREEENGRGNFPPRFSGLQFPNYSSELNVNALELDDSALYLCASSLDLQGEVDYGYTFGSGTRLTVV.

The chain links TRBV27 to TRBJ2-1, with D possibly being TRBD1 or TRBD2 (5 bases each). The V end was cut by 3 bases, the J end by 8 bases, with 11 bases between. The CDR3 runs to 13 residues. The germline gives CDR1 MNHEY, CDR2 SMNVEV (reference sequence). The CDR3 DNA sequence: TGTGCCAGCAGTTTGGTATGGGGGTATGAGCAGTTCTTC. It yields the protein CASSLVWGYEQFF.